This T cell receptor beta chain was sequenced for a study of blood T cell repertoires in COVID-19. V was pared by 7 bases and J by 4 bases, with 28 bases between. The CDR3 length is 18 residues. Germline CDR1 and CDR2: LNHDA and SQIVND (reference sequence). This table comes from immunoSEQ multiplex PCR, and its TCRdb copy is limited to in-frame clones, with some not included. The data hold about 140,000 clones, with 84% observed a single time. Material for sequencing was PBMCs or T cells enriched from blood (not recorded which). This chain joins TRBV19 and TRBJ1-2, with D possibly matching TRBD1 (6 bases). This TCR came from a woman in her forties or fifties with acute COVID-19. The CDR3 spells CASTFSGTPRVVSYGYTF. As DNA, the CDR3 is TGTGCCAGTACCTTCTCCGGGACACCCCGGGTTGTAAGCTATGGCTACACCTTC. Full variable domain (rest looked up from reference TRBV19 and TRBJ1-2): DGGITQSPKYLFRKEGQNVTLSCEQNLNHDAMYWYRQDPGQGLRLIYYSQIVNDFQKGDIAEGYSVSREKKESFPLTVTSAQKNPTAFYLCASTFSGTPRVVSYGYTFGSGTRLTVV.